Each of the 19 T cell receptor beta chains below was sequenced from the same sample in a study of blood T cell repertoires in COVID-19. Repertoires were generated with immunoSEQ multiplex PCR, while TCRdb's copy carries only in-frame clones and drops some. The data show some 250,000 clones, roughly nine tenths seen once. Sequencing was performed on PBMCs or T cells enriched from blood (not recorded which). These TCRs come from a woman in her twenties or thirties with acute COVID-19.

The chain couples TRBV6-5 to TRBJ1-1, with D perhaps TRBD1 (5 bases). This CDR3 region has 14 residues. Germline V gene sequence: CDR1 MNHEY, CDR2 SVGAGI. V was shortened by 6 bases and J by 1 base, with 12 bases between the two germline ends. The chain's CDR3 is CASRSSTANTEAFF. As DNA, the CDR3 is TGTGCCAGCAGGAGCTCGACAGCGAACACTGAAGCTTTCTTT.

This clone was detected once. CDR3 coding DNA: TGCGCCAGCAGTGAGTCGAGAGCGGGGGCCTACAATGAGCAGTTCTTC. Its protein product is CASSESRAGAYNEQFF. The chain couples TRBV10-1 to TRBJ2-1; 8 bases are a match to TRBD2. The CDR3 covers 16 residues. The germline V gene encodes CDR1 WNHNN and CDR2 SYGVQD (reference sequence). The junction had 3 bases not matched to a gene; V was cut back by 0 bases and J by 2 bases.

The chain links TRBV5-4 to TRBJ1-5; 8 bases align to TRBD1. Trimming cost V 4 bases and J 6 bases; bases outside gene matches: 6. Germline V gene sequence: CDR1 SGHNT, CDR2 YYREEE (reference sequence). The CDR3 contains 14 residues. CDR3 bases: TGTGCCAGCAGCAACGACAGGGGTTTTCAGCCCCAGCATTTT. Amino acids: CASSNDRGFQPQHF.

The CDR3 spells CASSILSYNSPLHF. The CDR3 DNA sequence: TGTGCCAGTAGTATTTTGTCATATAATTCACCCCTCCACTTT. V is TRBV19 and J is TRBJ1-6, with no clear D. From germline, CDR1 is LNHDA and CDR2 SQIVND (reference sequence). The CDR3 length is 14 residues. Trimming shortened V by 3 bases and J by 4 bases, and 7 bases separated the two germline ends.

The CDR3 nucleotides are TGTGCCAGTAGTATACTCGCTAGAATTGGCTACACCTTC. It encodes CASSILARIGYTF. The chain links TRBV19 to TRBJ1-2, with D unresolved. V gave up 2 bases and J gave up 7 bases, with 11 bases separating them. The germline V gene encodes CDR1 LNHDA and CDR2 SQIVND (reference sequence). This CDR3 has 13 amino acids.

J is TRBJ2-3 and V is TRBV9, with TRBD2 matching 7 bases. With V trimmed by 0 bases and J by 0 bases, 7 bases remained unmatched. This CDR3 comprises 17 residues. Germline V gene lookup returns CDR1 SGDLS and CDR2 YYNGEE. The CDR3 nucleotides are TGTGCCAGCAGCGTAGGAGCTGGGGGGGGGAGCACAGATACGCAGTATTTT. Amino acids: CASSVGAGGGSTDTQYF.

This chain joins TRBV5-8 and TRBJ1-4; D ambiguous. Germline V gives CDR1 SGHTS, CDR2 YDEGEE. The ends were cut back, 4 bases at V and 7 bases at J, with 11 bases in the middle. This CDR3 comprises 13 residues. CDR3 sequence: CASSLIGSEKLFF. CDR3 sequence (DNA): TGTGCCAGCAGCCTAATTGGGAGTGAAAAACTGTTTTTT.

The rearrangement links TRBV7-3 to TRBJ1-2; 8 bases are a match to TRBD1. In germline, CDR1 is SGHTA, CDR2 FQGTGA. V lost 6 bases and J lost 6; bases outside the gene matches: 6. The CDR3 sequence is 13 residues long. The CDR3 coding sequence is TGTGCCAGCAGGGTGGACAGGGATCATGGCTACACCTTC. This gives the protein CASRVDRDHGYTF.

In its sample, this clone was seen a few times. The chain links TRBV7-2 to TRBJ2-7, with 13 bases aligning to TRBD2. The CDR3 runs to 16 residues. V shed 0 bases, J shed 2 bases, and the junction held 1 base outside the gene matches. Germline assignment: CDR1 SGHTA and CDR2 FQGNSA. The CDR3 sequence: CASSLAGTSGTYEQYF. In DNA, the CDR3 is TGTGCCAGCAGCTTAGCCGGGACTAGCGGGACCTACGAGCAGTACTTC.

The chain has TRBV25-1 and TRBJ2-7; 12 bases align to TRBD1. The germline CDR1 and CDR2 sequences are MGHDK and SYGVNS. Trimming took 5 bases from V and 5 from J; bases not matched to a gene: 7. The CDR3 has 15 amino acids. The CDR3 DNA is TGTGCCAGCAGTCGGGACAGGGGGCTCTTCGACGAGCAGTACTTC. It specifies CASSRDRGLFDEQYF.

This chain uses TRBV19 with TRBJ2-7; 10 bases align to TRBD2. Germline CDR1 is LNHDA and CDR2 is SQIVND (reference sequence). CDR3 length: 15 amino acids. J lost 2 bases, V lost 5 bases, and 6 bases had no gene match. The CDR3 bases are TGTGCCAGTAGTTCGACTAGCGGGCCAACCTACGAGCAGTACTTC. Protein sequence: CASSSTSGPTYEQYF.

This clone was observed a single time. V and J are TRBV7-6 and TRBJ2-6; 7 bases match TRBD1. In germline, CDR1 is SGHVS, CDR2 FNYEAQ. This CDR3 region has 20 residues. Trimming took 1 base from V and 0 from J; bases not matched to a gene: 12. For the CDR3, the DNA is TGTGCCAGCAGCTTAGTGGTTGGGGACAGATTAAGCTCTGGGGCCAACGTCCTGACTTTC. Protein sequence: CASSLVVGDRLSSGANVLTF. Full variable domain (outside the CDR3, taken from reference TRBV7-6 and TRBJ2-6): GAGVSQSPRYKVTKRGQDVALRCDPISGHVSLYWYRQALGQGPEFLTYFNYEAQQDKSGLPNDRFSAERPEGSISTLTIQRTEQRDSAMYRCASSLVVGDRLSSGANVLTFGAGSRLTVL.

This clone was seen just once. The chain recombines TRBV4-1 with TRBJ2-3; D is possibly TRBD2 (6 bases). Per germline, CDR1 MGHRA and CDR2 YSYEKL. V was cut by 3 bases and J by 1 base, with 11 bases left in between. This CDR3 is built from 15 residues. This CDR3 reads CASSQEGRGTDTQYF. In nucleotides, the CDR3 is TGCGCCAGCAGCCAGGAGGGGCGGGGCACAGATACGCAGTATTTT.

This rearrangement joins TRBV7-3 to TRBJ2-2; TRBD2 agrees at 10 bases. The junction had 6 bases not matched to a gene; V was cut back by 4 bases and J by 7 bases. This CDR3 region has 15 residues. CDR1 and CDR2 (germline): SGHTA, FQGTGA. The CDR3: CASSSLAGAVGELFF. DNA for the CDR3: TGTGCCAGCAGCTCCCTAGCGGGGGCGGTCGGGGAGCTGTTTTTT.

The count of this clone is one. The chain is built from TRBV7-2 and TRBJ2-5; 8 positions match TRBD1. J lost 0 bases, V lost 6 bases, and 6 bases had no gene match. Germline loops: CDR1 SGHTA, CDR2 FQGNSA. The CDR3 runs to 15 residues. The CDR3 reads CASRPDRAYQETQYF. In DNA, the CDR3 is TGTGCCAGCAGACCGGACAGGGCGTACCAAGAGACCCAGTACTTC.

This clone was observed once. J is TRBJ1-2 and V is TRBV11-2; 7 bases are a match to TRBD1. The germline V gene has CDR1 SGHAT and CDR2 FQNNGV. This CDR3 region has 15 residues. With 2 bases clipped from V and 6 bases from J, the junction kept 9 bases outside the gene matches. CDR3 amino acids: CASSLNPQGVNGYTF. The CDR3 coding sequence is TGTGCCAGCAGCTTAAACCCCCAGGGGGTGAATGGCTACACCTTC.

The CDR3: CASSPNRGPHTGELFF. Written as DNA, the CDR3 is TGTGCCAGCAGCCCCAACAGGGGGCCCCACACCGGGGAGCTGTTTTTT. The chain combines TRBV7-9 with TRBJ2-2; 9 nucleotides align to TRBD1. J lost 3 bases, V lost 5 bases, and 7 bases had no gene match. This CDR3 is 16 amino acids long. The V gene's germline CDR1 is SEHNR and CDR2 FQNEAQ (reference sequence).

The chain couples TRBV6-5 to TRBJ2-5; D is perhaps TRBD2 (5 bases). Trimming pared 4 bases from V and 2 bases from J, leaving 11 bases between. CDR1 and CDR2 (germline): MNHEY, SVGAGI. CDR3 size: 14 residues. The CDR3 reads CASSLRDWQETQYF. CDR3 nucleotide sequence: TGTGCCAGCAGTTTGAGGGATTGGCAAGAGACCCAGTACTTC.

This chain joins TRBV20-1 and TRBJ1-1, with unresolved D. Per the germline V gene, CDR1 is DFQATT and CDR2 is SNEGSKA (reference sequence). V dropped 5 bases and J dropped 0 bases, with 4 bases sitting between them. The CDR3 is made up of 11 amino acids. The CDR3 protein is CSALMNTEAFF. The CDR3 nucleotides read TGCAGTGCTCTAATGAACACTGAAGCTTTCTTT.